A selection of T cell receptor beta chains follows, all from one sample in a study of chemoradiotherapy in HPV16-positive cancers. Data came from immunoSEQ multiplex PCR; TCRdb stores just in-frame clones and leaves some out. The table shows about 6,500 clones, with around nine tenths occurring only once. The source was blood, collected from a patient who underwent chemoradiotherapy. The receptors shown here come from a human donor with HPV-associated anogenital cancer. Both conserved end residues are part of each CDR3. The D gene is left open where the match is weak. Expanded clones are given a class, and other clones once, few, many or no size at all.

j_call: TRBJ2-7; d_call: .; v_call: TRBV14; clone_size: .; cdr3_aa: CASSHPTFGYYEQYF; cdr3_nt: TGTGCCAGCAGCCATCCCACATTCGGATATTACGAGCAGTACTTC
j_call: TRBJ1-4; d_call: .; v_call: TRBV15; clone_size: once; cdr3_aa: CATSRDRRQGANEKLFF; cdr3_nt: TGTGCCACCAGCAGAGATAGACGGCAAGGCGCTAATGAAAAACTGTTTTTT
j_call: TRBJ1-1; d_call: .; v_call: TRBV16; clone_size: .; cdr3_aa: CASTAREAFF; cdr3_nt: TGTGCCAGCACCGCTAGGGAAGCTTTCTTT
j_call: TRBJ2-5; d_call: .; v_call: TRBV6-1; clone_size: .; cdr3_aa: CASSELETQYF; cdr3_nt: TGTGCCAGCAGTGAACTAGAGACCCAGTACTTC
j_call: TRBJ1-1; d_call: TRBD1; v_call: TRBV4-3; clone_size: .; cdr3_aa: CASSHLTGTNTEAFF; cdr3_nt: TGCGCCAGCAGCCACTTGACAGGGACGAACACTGAAGCTTTCTTT
j_call: TRBJ2-2; d_call: .; v_call: TRBV7-2; clone_size: .; cdr3_aa: CASSLRVLSTGELFF; cdr3_nt: TGTGCCAGCAGCTTAAGGGTATTGTCTACCGGGGAGCTGTTTTTT
j_call: TRBJ2-1; d_call: .; v_call: TRBV15; clone_size: .; cdr3_aa: CATRGAGAVNEQFF; cdr3_nt: TGTGCCACCAGGGGGGCGGGAGCGGTGAATGAGCAGTTCTTC
j_call: TRBJ1-6; d_call: TRBD1; v_call: TRBV7-8; clone_size: .; cdr3_aa: CASSFGEGTGGSPLHF; cdr3_nt: TGTGCCAGCAGCTTCGGCGAGGGGACAGGGGGATCACCCCTCCACTTT
j_call: TRBJ2-1; d_call: .; v_call: TRBV11-2; clone_size: once; cdr3_aa: CASSRRTGDNEQFF; cdr3_nt: TGTGCCAGCAGCAGAAGGACGGGCGACAATGAGCAGTTCTTC
j_call: TRBJ1-2; d_call: .; v_call: TRBV4-1; clone_size: .; cdr3_aa: CASSQTNSAIENYGYTF; cdr3_nt: TGCGCCAGCAGCCAGACCAACTCGGCGATAGAAAACTATGGCTACACCTTC
j_call: TRBJ1-5; d_call: TRBD1; v_call: TRBV28; clone_size: .; cdr3_aa: CASSWGQWARQPQHF; cdr3_nt: TGTGCCAGCAGTTGGGGACAGTGGGCCAGACAGCCCCAGCATTTT
j_call: TRBJ2-7; d_call: .; v_call: TRBV19; clone_size: .; cdr3_aa: CASSIGGWAEQYF; cdr3_nt: TGTGCCAGTAGTATAGGCGGATGGGCCGAGCAGTACTTC
j_call: TRBJ1-4; d_call: .; v_call: TRBV28; clone_size: .; cdr3_aa: CASSLVTSKLFF; cdr3_nt: TGTGCCAGCAGTTTAGTGACTTCGAAACTGTTTTTT
j_call: TRBJ1-5; d_call: .; v_call: TRBV2; clone_size: .; cdr3_aa: CASRTEGNQPQHF; cdr3_nt: TGTGCCAGCAGGACCGAGGGCAATCAGCCCCAGCATTTT
j_call: TRBJ1-3; d_call: .; v_call: TRBV7-2; clone_size: .; cdr3_aa: CASSTTRRVLGNTIYF; cdr3_nt: TGTGCCAGCAGCACTACGCGACGGGTTTTGGGAAACACCATATATTTT
j_call: TRBJ1-5; d_call: .; v_call: TRBV19; clone_size: .; cdr3_aa: CASKDSPNQPQHF; cdr3_nt: TGTGCCAGCAAGGACAGCCCCAATCAGCCCCAGCATTTT
j_call: TRBJ1-5; d_call: TRBD1; v_call: TRBV2; clone_size: .; cdr3_aa: CASRQGFRSNQPQHF; cdr3_nt: TGTGCCAGCAGACAGGGGTTTAGGAGCAATCAGCCCCAGCATTTT
j_call: TRBJ2-2; d_call: TRBD1; v_call: TRBV19; clone_size: once; cdr3_aa: CASTYGQGLWELFF; cdr3_nt: TGTGCCAGTACCTATGGACAGGGGTTGTGGGAGCTGTTTTTT
j_call: TRBJ2-1; d_call: TRBD1; v_call: TRBV18; clone_size: .; cdr3_aa: CASPYRQGDNEQFF; cdr3_nt: TGTGCCAGCCCCTATCGACAGGGGGACAATGAGCAGTTCTTC
j_call: TRBJ2-3; d_call: TRBD2; v_call: TRBV15; clone_size: .; cdr3_aa: CATSRELAGVLGTDTQYF; cdr3_nt: TGTGCCACCAGCAGAGAGCTAGCGGGGGTTCTTGGCACAGATACGCAGTATTTT
j_call: TRBJ2-5; d_call: TRBD2; v_call: TRBV7-8; clone_size: .; cdr3_aa: CASSLGVSGGALETQYF; cdr3_nt: TGTGCCAGCAGCTTAGGGGTTAGCGGGGGGGCCTTGGAGACCCAGTACTTC